One sample yielded the 14 T cell receptor beta chains listed below, sequenced in a study of memory CD4+ T cells and cytomegalovirus serostatus. Single viable CD3+CD4+CD8-CD45RO+ cells were sorted as the memory CD4+ T cells. Profiling relied on immunoSEQ multiplex PCR, and the TCRdb table lists in-frame clones only, not all of them. The sample has some 35,000 clones, around 80% seen once. The sequencing sample was made of memory CD4+ T cells from blood. Receptors originate from an adult in good health and CMV-seropositive.

This clone was found once. The V gene is TRBV15, the J gene TRBJ1-4; 8 bases are a match to TRBD1. The germline V gene encodes CDR1 LNHNV and CDR2 YYDKDF (reference sequence). There are 15 residues in the CDR3. V shed 1 base and J 10 bases; nucleotides not matched to a gene: 8. CDR3 sequence (DNA): TGTGCCACCAGCAGAGGACAGGGGTTCGGTGGAAAACTGTTTTTT. This gives the protein CATSRGQGFGGKLFF.

The chain has TRBV9 and TRBJ1-2, with D tentatively TRBD1 (6 bases). The V end lost 1 base, the J end lost 3 bases, and 10 bases lay between the germline ends. Germline assignment: CDR1 SGDLS and CDR2 YYNGEE. The CDR3 extends over 14 amino acids. CDR3 protein: CASSVTDRDYGYTF. CDR3 DNA: TGTGCCAGCAGCGTAACGGACAGAGACTATGGCTACACCTTC.

This chain joins TRBV7-8 and TRBJ2-1; no reliable D call. Trimming cost V 0 bases and J 0 bases, with 6 bases left between them. CDR1 and CDR2 (germline): SGHVS, FQNEAQ. This CDR3 region has 15 residues. CDR3 in amino acids: CASSLAWSSYNEQFF. The CDR3 DNA reads as TGTGCCAGCAGCTTAGCATGGAGCTCCTACAATGAGCAGTTCTTC.

This chain uses TRBV4-3 with TRBJ1-4; no firm D call. This CDR3 is built from 18 residues. V lost 0 bases and J lost 0, with 14 bases in between. CDR1 and CDR2 from the germline V gene are LGHNA and YSLEER. In DNA form, the CDR3 reads TGCGCCAGCAGCCAAGATGTATTCCAGATTGCAACTAATGAAAAACTGTTTTTT. This sequence encodes CASSQDVFQIATNEKLFF.

The CDR3 here is CASSSDRAAFGETQYF. The CDR3 DNA reads TGTGCCAGCAGCTCGGACAGGGCGGCGTTCGGAGAGACCCAGTACTTC. This chain joins TRBV11-2 and TRBJ2-5; 8 bases fit TRBD1. Germline CDR1 is SGHAT and CDR2 is FQNNGV. The CDR3 is 16 amino acids. V shed 4 bases and J 4 bases; nucleotides not matched to a gene: 11.

J is TRBJ1-1 and V is TRBV5-4; 8 bases are shared with TRBD1. Trimming at V came to 3 bases and at J to 7 bases, leaving 5 bases not matched to a gene. Germline V gives CDR1 SGHNT, CDR2 YYREEE (reference sequence). The CDR3 is 13 amino acids. DNA for the CDR3: TGTGCCAGCAGCTCAGGGACAGGCTTTGAAGCTTTCTTT. Its translation: CASSSGTGFEAFF.

The CDR3 sequence: CASSTALDRNEQFF. CDR3 bases: TGTGCCAGCTCAACAGCCTTGGACAGGAATGAGCAGTTCTTC. The chain recombines TRBV18 with TRBJ2-1; 7 nucleotides agree with TRBD1. The length of the CDR3 is 14 residues. Trimming removed 5 bases from V and 7 bases from J; junction bases left unmatched: 8. Germline assignment: CDR1 KGHSH and CDR2 LQKENI.

The gene calls are TRBV9 and TRBJ1-5, with TRBD1 identical over 7 bases. The germline CDR1 and CDR2 sequences are SGDLS and YYNGEE. CDR3 length: 15 amino acids. V shed 3 bases and J 2 bases; nucleotides not matched to a gene: 5. The chain's CDR3 is CASSAQGLGNQPQHF. Here the CDR3 DNA reads TGTGCCAGCAGCGCACAGGGGTTAGGCAATCAGCCCCAGCATTTT.

The chain employs TRBV21-1 and TRBJ2-7. TRBV21-1 is tagged as a pseudogene. The CDR3 is 15 residues long. The CDR3 DNA is TGTGCCAGCAGCGTCTCCTGGGGGGCTACCTACGAGCAGTACTTC. Protein sequence: CASSVSWGATYEQYF.

V usage is TRBV7-2 and J usage is TRBJ1-2; D not resolved. V lost 1 base and J lost 2, with 8 bases in between. Per germline, CDR1 SGHTA and CDR2 FQGNSA. This CDR3 comprises 14 residues. CDR3 bases: TGTGCCAGCAGCTTAGTCTCCGGAAACTATGGCTACACCTTC. It codes for CASSLVSGNYGYTF. Full variable domain (rest looked up from reference TRBV7-2 and TRBJ1-2): GAGVSQSPSNKVTEKGKDVELRCDPISGHTALYWYRQSLGQGLEFLIYFQGNSAPDKSGLPSDRFSAERTGGSVSTLTIQRTQQEDSAVYLCASSLVSGNYGYTFGSGTRLTVV.

This chain uses TRBV7-2 with TRBJ1-6; D not resolved. Germline V gene data show CDR1 as SGHTA and CDR2 as FQGNSA. V was trimmed by 4 bases and J by 10 bases, leaving 14 bases between them. The CDR3 covers 14 residues. CDR3 sequence reads: CASSYVGNSSPLHF. The CDR3, as DNA: TGTGCCAGCAGCTACGTGGGCAATTCCTCACCCCTCCACTTT.

The chain uses TRBV13 and TRBJ1-1; TRBD1 matches 9 bases. This CDR3 spans 15 amino acids. Per germline, CDR1 PRHDT and CDR2 FYEKMQ (reference sequence). The junction had 8 bases not matched to a gene; V was cut back by 6 bases and J by 3 bases. The CDR3 region is CASSSRDRADTEAFF. CDR3 DNA: TGTGCCAGCAGTTCCCGGGACAGGGCGGACACTGAAGCTTTCTTT.

J is TRBJ1-2 and V is TRBV28; maybe TRBD1 (6 bases). The CDR3 sequence is 15 residues long. CDR1 is MDHEN, CDR2 SYDVKM, per germline. V was clipped by 6 bases and J by 4 bases, with 18 bases between them. CDR3 nucleotide sequence: TGTGCCAGCAGGGAGGGGGGCAGAGAGTTCTATGGCTACACCTTC. This sequence encodes CASREGGREFYGYTF.

In its sample, this clone was seen once. The chain is built from TRBV5-4 and TRBJ1-5, with D hard to call. The CDR3 extends over 13 amino acids. Germline values: CDR1 SGHNT, CDR2 YYREEE (reference sequence). V was pared by 0 bases and J by 1 base, with 2 bases between. CDR3 DNA: TGTGCCAGCAGCTTGGACAGCAATCAGCCCCAGCATTTT. This translates into CASSLDSNQPQHF. The variable domain in full, with the rest retrieved from reference TRBV5-4 and TRBJ1-5, is ETGVTQSPTHLIKTRGQQVTLRCSSQSGHNTVSWYQQALGQGPQFIFQYYREEENGRGNFPPRFSGLQFPNYSSELNVNALELDDSALYLCASSLDSNQPQHFGDGTRLSIL.